A single sample gave rise to the 26 T cell receptor beta chains below, sequenced in a study of T cell repertoires in cytomegalovirus infection. The antigens for these receptors are not known. One entry per CDR3 protein results from TCRdb running MiXCR on the reads. The sample has 900,000 to 950,000 distinct CDR3 sequences; roughly 30% are singletons. The material sequenced was cultured CD8+ T cells from PBMCs, taken from culture after CMV antigen stimulation. The source is a human donor in good health (CMV status not recorded). Some clones in this sample may be carry-over from other donors' samples.

This clonotype was found a few times. The chain employs TRBV2 and TRBJ2-7; the match to TRBD2 covers 8 bases. CDR1 and CDR2 from the germline V gene are SNHLY and FYNNEI. V lost 2 bases and J lost 0; bases outside the gene matches: 3. CDR3 size: 15 residues. The CDR3 nucleotides are TGTGCCAGCAGTGAATCGGGGGGGATCTCCTACGAGCAGTACGTC. This translates into CASSESGGISYEQYV.

There are a few counts of this clonotype. The chain is built from TRBV7-6 and TRBJ1-1; possibly TRBD1 for D (5 bases). The germline gives CDR1 SGHVS, CDR2 FNYEAQ. V lost 5 bases and J lost 2, with 12 bases in between. This CDR3 spans 14 amino acids. CDR3 coding DNA: TGTGCCAGCAGCGTCGGGGGGGAAAACACTGAAGCTTTCTTT. Its protein is CASSVGGENTEAFF.

This clonotype was observed at least ten times. This CDR3 is CASSYGTDSNQPQHF. The CDR3 DNA reads as TGTGCCAGCAGTTATGGGACCGATAGCAATCAGCCCCAGCATTTT. The chain links TRBV6-5 to TRBJ1-5; D possibly corresponds to TRBD1 (5 bases). Looked up from germline, CDR1 is MNHEY and CDR2 is SVGAGI. Trimming left V 3 bases short and J 0 bases short, with 9 bases between. The CDR3 consists of 15 residues.

This clonotype was recorded once. This chain uses TRBV5-4 with TRBJ2-5, with 9 bases identical to TRBD2. The CDR3 is 15 residues long. CDR1 is SGHNT and CDR2 is YYREEE in the germline V gene (reference sequence). The V segment lost 4 bases and the J segment 5 bases; nucleotides outside the gene matches: 9. CDR3 protein: CASSPIAGVGETQYF. CDR3 in DNA: TGTGCCAGCAGCCCTATAGCGGGGGTCGGGGAGACCCAGTACTTC.

V usage is TRBV6-1 and J usage is TRBJ2-2; D is undetermined. V dropped 8 bases and J dropped 5 bases, with 9 bases sitting between them. The CDR3 extends over 12 amino acids. Germline CDR1 MNHNS, CDR2 SASEGT. The CDR3 region is CASAGRTGELFF. DNA for the CDR3: TGTGCCAGCGCAGGCCGGACCGGGGAGCTGTTTTTT.

The chain links TRBV14 to TRBJ1-6; D uncertain. The CDR3 is made up of 17 amino acids. Germline V gene data show CDR1 as SGHDN and CDR2 as FVKESK. V was pared by 0 bases and J by 4 bases, with 13 bases between. The CDR3 DNA reads TGTGCCAGCAGCCAAGATAATAGGATAACTTATAATTCACCCCTCCACTTT. It translates to CASSQDNRITYNSPLHF.

This clonotype has just a few counts. This chain joins TRBV6-6 and TRBJ1-6, with D possibly being TRBD1 (5 bases). V was clipped by 2 bases and J by 9 bases, with 17 bases between them. Germline V lookup: CDR1 MNHNY, CDR2 SVGAGI (reference sequence). The CDR3 covers 16 residues. DNA of the CDR3: TGTGCCAGCAGTTACGCCGACAGACCCTTAAGTTCACCCCTCCACTTT. Protein product: CASSYADRPLSSPLHF.

The chain is built from TRBV5-5 and TRBJ2-7; 9 nucleotides align to TRBD1. The V gene end was trimmed by 5 bases and the J gene end by 5 bases; junction bases not matched to a gene: 11. The CDR3 extends over 15 amino acids. Germline V lookup: CDR1 SGHKS, CDR2 YYEKEE (reference sequence). Here the CDR3 DNA reads TGTGCCAGCAGTACAGGGGGCCTGACCTTTGACGAGCAGTACTTC. It yields the protein CASSTGGLTFDEQYF.

With regard to this clonotype: A clone one base away is much larger, so this may be a read error. The gene calls are TRBV7-6 and TRBJ2-3, with D perhaps matching TRBD1 (5 bases). Germline V gene sequence: CDR1 SGHVS, CDR2 FNYEAQ. The CDR3 loop spans 15 amino acids. The V gene lost 6 bases and the J gene lost 2 bases, with 15 bases spanning the gap. Here the CDR3 reads CASRRGHSDTDTQYF. The CDR3 DNA sequence: TGTGCCAGCAGAAGGGGCCACTCCGACACAGATACGCAGTATTTT.

The chain links TRBV7-9 to TRBJ2-7; D gene ambiguous. Trimming removed 3 bases at V and 3 bases at J, with 6 bases between. Germline V gene sequence: CDR1 SEHNR, CDR2 FQNEAQ (reference sequence). This CDR3 region has 12 residues. The DNA for the CDR3 is TGTGCCAGCAGCTTCAAGGGCTACGAGCAGTACTTC. As protein: CASSFKGYEQYF.

This clonotype was seen a few times. The DNA of the CDR3 is TGTGCCAGTAGTTCGGGGGTCACCTACGAGCAGTACTTC. Its protein product is CASSSGVTYEQYF. J is TRBJ2-7 and V is TRBV19, with D perhaps TRBD2 (6 bases). With 5 bases removed from V and 2 bases from J, the gap between germline ends came to 10 bases. CDR1 LNHDA and CDR2 SQIVND come from the germline V gene (reference sequence). The length of the CDR3 is 13 residues. The full variable domain, its missing parts supplied by reference TRBV19 and TRBJ2-7, is DGGITQSPKYLFRKEGQNVTLSCEQNLNHDAMYWYRQDPGQGLRLIYYSQIVNDFQKGDIAEGYSVSREKKESFPLTVTSAQKNPTAFYLCASSSGVTYEQYFGPGTRLTVT.

The V call is TRBV12-3 or TRBV12-4, the J call TRBJ2-1; D possibly matches TRBD1 or TRBD2 (6 bases each). The CDR3 totals 14 residues. Trimming removed 6 bases from V and 5 bases from J, with 14 bases in between. This chain's CDR3 is CASSHRGPDNEQFF. CDR3 nucleotide sequence: TGTGCCAGCAGCCACCGGGGGCCAGACAATGAGCAGTTCTTC.

This chain connects TRBV2 to TRBJ2-5; a possible D gene is TRBD1 (5 bases). The CDR3 spans 16 residues. Germline lookup yields CDR1 SNHLY and CDR2 FYNNEI. V lost 1 base, J lost 1 base, and 13 bases lay in between. The CDR3 protein is CASSEEAGWGQETQYF. CDR3 DNA: TGTGCCAGCAGTGAAGAGGCAGGGTGGGGCCAAGAGACCCAGTACTTC.

The chain couples TRBV12-3 or TRBV12-4 to TRBJ2-7; no clear D gene. Trimming stripped 4 bases from V and 3 bases from J, with 10 bases between. The CDR3 length is 13 residues. CDR3 sequence: CASSSSPDYEQYV. In nucleotides, the CDR3 is TGTGCCAGCAGTTCGAGCCCGGACTACGAGCAGTACGTC.

A word on this clonotype: Because it lacks the conserved phenylalanine or tryptophan at the end, this CDR3 is likely a read error. This sequence joins TRBV5-5 and TRBJ2-7, with D tentatively TRBD1 (6 bases). The CDR3 sequence is 14 residues long. V lost 3 bases and J lost 2, with 12 bases in between. Germline CDR1 reads SGHKS; CDR2 reads YYEKEE (reference sequence). This CDR3 is CASSWSTGPYEQYS. As DNA, the CDR3 is TGTGCCAGCAGCTGGTCTACAGGGCCCTACGAGCAGTACTCC.

This clonotype was counted only a few times. The chain couples TRBV12-3 or TRBV12-4 to TRBJ2-7; the D is unclear. The CDR3 extends over 13 amino acids. The ends were cut back, 0 bases at V and 7 bases at J, with 10 bases in the middle. The CDR3 loop is CASSLALNVEQYV. DNA for the CDR3: TGTGCCAGCAGTTTAGCCCTGAATGTGGAGCAGTACGTC.

CDR3 sequence reads: CASSTGRGQPQHF. The CDR3, as DNA: TGTGCCAGCAGTACGGGGAGGGGACAGCCCCAGCATTTT. The J gene is TRBJ1-5, the V gene TRBV27; the D gene is possibly TRBD1 (5 bases). CDR3 length equals 13 residues. Germline loops: CDR1 MNHEY, CDR2 SMNVEV (reference sequence). V lost 5 bases and J 7 bases, leaving 12 bases between the germline ends.

The rearrangement uses TRBV19 and TRBJ2-3; TRBD2 is a possible D gene (6 bases). Germline CDR1 is LNHDA and CDR2 is SQIVND (reference sequence). Trimming left V 6 bases short and J 2 bases short, with 12 bases between. The CDR3 consists of 14 residues. The CDR3: CASSPGGFTDTQYF. The CDR3 coding sequence is TGTGCCAGTAGCCCCGGGGGATTCACAGATACGCAGTATTTT.

V usage is TRBV11-2 and J usage is TRBJ2-3, with D tentatively TRBD1 (6 bases). The CDR3 length is 16 residues. V shed 4 bases and J shed 2 bases, with 16 bases lying between them. CDR1 SGHAT and CDR2 FQNNGV come from the germline V gene. CDR3 sequence (DNA): TGTGCCAGCAGCTCGATCCAGGGGCCCGCCACAGATACGCAGTATTTT. This sequence encodes CASSSIQGPATDTQYF.

The J gene is TRBJ1-2, the V gene TRBV4-1; 9 bases line up with TRBD1. The CDR3 is 16 residues long. The V gene end was trimmed by 1 base and the J gene end by 7 bases; junction bases not matched to a gene: 10. Germline values: CDR1 MGHRA, CDR2 YSYEKL. In DNA, the CDR3 is TGCGCCAGCAGCCAAGGAGAAACAGGGGGCCGCTCTGGCTACACCTTC. This encodes CASSQGETGGRSGYTF.

The rearrangement uses TRBV4-2 and TRBJ1-6; tentative D call: TRBD1 (5 bases). V lost 0 bases and J lost 7, with 10 bases in between. CDR3 length: 15 amino acids. Germline V gene sequence: CDR1 LGHNA, CDR2 YNFKEQ. The CDR3: CASSQDIRANSPLHF. The CDR3 bases are TGTGCCAGCAGCCAAGATATCAGGGCCAATTCACCCCTCCACTTT.

V gene TRBV6-5 combines with J gene TRBJ1-1; D is unresolved. The CDR3 runs 14 residues. The V end lost 6 bases, the J end lost 3 bases, and 14 bases lay between the germline ends. The germline V gene has CDR1 MNHEY and CDR2 SVGAGI. The CDR3 DNA sequence: TGTGCCAGCAGCTACGGGCCCCCGGACACTGAAGCTTTCTTT. As protein: CASSYGPPDTEAFF.

The chain is built from TRBV27 and TRBJ1-1; TRBD1 is a possible D gene (5 bases). V lost 5 bases and J lost 4, with 11 bases in between. This CDR3 spans 13 amino acids. Germline CDR1 reads MNHEY; CDR2 reads SMNVEV (reference sequence). The CDR3 DNA reads as TGTGCCAGCAGTATTAACGGGGGCACTGAAGCTTTCTTT. This gives the protein CASSINGGTEAFF.

This clonotype appeared once. The chain combines TRBV11-1 with TRBJ2-5; D gene uncertain. The ends were cut back, 2 bases at V and 0 bases at J, with 10 bases in the middle. The V gene's germline CDR1 is SGHAT and CDR2 FQDESV (reference sequence). This CDR3 is 15 amino acids long. CDR3 residues: CASSLIRRDQETQYF. The CDR3 coding sequence is TGTGCCAGCAGCTTAATCCGAAGGGACCAAGAGACCCAGTACTTC.

The chain employs TRBV27 and TRBJ1-1; D is ambiguous. The germline V gene encodes CDR1 MNHEY and CDR2 SMNVEV (reference sequence). V was pared by 0 bases and J by 5 bases, with 19 bases between. The CDR3 contains 17 residues. CDR3 sequence reads: CASSLSVPEIIGTEAFF. The CDR3 DNA reads TGTGCCAGCAGTTTATCGGTTCCGGAAATAATAGGTACTGAAGCTTTCTTT.

The chain links TRBV12-3 or TRBV12-4 to TRBJ1-4; D remains ambiguous. The CDR3 is 15 residues long. Trimming cost V 5 bases and J 7 bases, with 17 bases left between them. CDR3 loop: CASSPREGSLEKLFF. The CDR3 DNA reads as TGTGCCAGCAGTCCCCGCGAAGGAAGTCTTGAAAAACTGTTTTTT.